The source of this T cell receptor beta chain is a study of blood T cell repertoires in COVID-19. Study-wide background: Sources were T cells, B-cell-depleted T cells, or PBMCs; the material itself was cDNA or gDNA.

This clone has only a few counts. Authors' analysis steps: Counts of nucleated cells, estimated from reference gene primer amplification, were obtained. Profiling relied on immunoSEQ multiplex PCR, and the TCRdb table lists in-frame clones only, not all of them. V, J and clone size derive from that table, while D and trimming were established from the DNA sequence. The data contain more than 250,000 clones, just over 85% of them singletons. Across 20 to 25 US areas, participants ranged in age from roughly 18 to 95 years. Two negative PCRs, clearance, or symptom resolution characterized the recovered Cohort 3 donors. V gave up 2 bases and J gave up 2 bases, with 16 bases separating them. The germline CDR1 and CDR2 sequences are GTSNPN and SVGIG (reference sequence). The CDR3 contains 16 residues.

The source of this sequence is a woman between 18 and 30 years old who had recovered from COVID-19. This chain uses TRBV30 with TRBJ2-1, with D possibly TRBD2 on 6 matching bases. Sequencing was carried out using PBMCs or T cells enriched from blood (not recorded which). DNA for the CDR3: TGTGCCTGGAGTCCTCTGGGGGGTAGCACCTACAATGAGCAGTTCTTC. Protein sequence: CAWSPLGGSTYNEQFF.